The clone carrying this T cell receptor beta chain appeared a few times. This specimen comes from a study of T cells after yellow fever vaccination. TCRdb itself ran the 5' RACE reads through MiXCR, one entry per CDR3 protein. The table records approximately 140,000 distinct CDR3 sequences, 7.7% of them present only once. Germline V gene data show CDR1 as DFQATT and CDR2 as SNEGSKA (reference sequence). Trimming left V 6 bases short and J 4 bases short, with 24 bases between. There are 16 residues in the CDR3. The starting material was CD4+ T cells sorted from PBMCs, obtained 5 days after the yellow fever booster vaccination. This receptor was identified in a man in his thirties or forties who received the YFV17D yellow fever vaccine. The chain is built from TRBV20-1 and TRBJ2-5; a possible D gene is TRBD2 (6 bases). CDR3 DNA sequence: TGCAGTGCCCGTTTGTGGTCTAGCGTAAATTTAGAGACCCAGTACTTC. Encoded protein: CSARLWSSVNLETQYF.